These 8 T cell receptor beta chains were sequenced from one sample in a study of beta chain features in type 1 diabetes. Overall study findings and caveats: Significant though moderate, a shortening of TCRB CDR3s appeared in all four CD4+ subsets of Type 1 diabetes patients.

What these receptors recognize is not known. What was sequenced were expressed TCRB transcripts, since all of the isolated RNA had been reverse transcribed. Profiling relied on immunoSEQ multiplex PCR, and the TCRdb table lists in-frame clones only, not all of them. The repertoire consists of about 280,000 clones, with about 15% occurring once and the leading ten covering 0.015% to 0.017%. Sample: naive CD4+ T cells from blood. These TCRs come from a man between 18 and 29 years old with type 1 diabetes.

The table lists this clone with a few counts. The CDR3: CSVRQIKLAGVRETQYF. Here the CDR3 DNA reads TGCAGCGTCAGACAGATCAAACTAGCGGGAGTACGGGAGACCCAGTACTTC. J is TRBJ2-5 and V is TRBV29-1; 11 bases are shared with TRBD2. V lost 6 bases, J lost 5 bases, and 17 bases stayed unmatched. CDR1 and CDR2 from the germline V gene are SQVTM and ANQGSEA. The CDR3 contains 17 residues.

The rearrangement links TRBV5-1 to TRBJ2-1; D is uncertain. The V gene lost 0 bases and the J gene lost 0 bases, with 4 bases spanning the gap. This CDR3 comprises 14 residues. The germline V gene encodes CDR1 SGHRS and CDR2 YFSETQ. The CDR3, as DNA: TGCGCCAGCAGCTTGGACTCCTCCTACAATGAGCAGTTCTTC. It translates to CASSLDSSYNEQFF. Full variable domain (missing parts from reference TRBV5-1 and TRBJ2-1): KAGVTQTPRYLIKTRGQQVTLSCSPISGHRSVSWYQQTPGQGLQFLFEYFSETQRNKGNFPGRFSGRQFSNSRSEMNVSTLELGDSALYLCASSLDSSYNEQFFGPGTRLTVL.

This clone was seen a handful of times. This rearrangement joins TRBV7-9 to TRBJ1-1; unclear D gene. CDR1 and CDR2 (germline): SEHNR, FQNEAQ (reference sequence). Trimming took off 5 bases at V and 0 bases at J, with 7 bases between the two ends. CDR3 length: 13 amino acids. The CDR3: CASSTRLNTEAFF. The CDR3 DNA is TGTGCCAGCAGCACTAGACTGAACACTGAAGCTTTCTTT.

V and J are TRBV9 and TRBJ2-3; the match to TRBD2 covers 8 bases. Germline assignment: CDR1 SGDLS and CDR2 YYNGEE. The V and J ends lost 4 bases and 3 bases, in that order; junction bases with no gene match: 7. This CDR3 spans 15 amino acids. For the CDR3, the DNA is TGTGCCAGCAGCTTGTTACTAGCGGCTACAGATACGCAGTATTTT. Encoded protein: CASSLLLAATDTQYF.

The gene calls are TRBV7-2 and TRBJ2-4, with D perhaps matching TRBD1 (7 bases). The length of the CDR3 is 15 residues. The germline gives CDR1 SGHTA, CDR2 FQGNSA. V shed 5 bases and J shed 0 bases, with 11 bases lying between them. In nucleotides, the CDR3 is TGTGCCAGCAGCCCCAGGGGGGTAGCCAAAAACATTCAGTACTTC. Translation: CASSPRGVAKNIQYF.

The rearrangement uses TRBV5-6 and TRBJ2-7, with 10 bases fitting TRBD1. The CDR3 contains 14 residues. V lost 3 bases and J lost 5; bases outside the gene matches: 5. CDR1 is SGHDT and CDR2 is YYEEEE in the germline V gene. The CDR3 sequence: CASSSPTGGDEQYF. The CDR3, as DNA: TGTGCCAGCAGCTCCCCGACAGGGGGCGACGAGCAGTACTTC.

The chain joins TRBV6-5 to TRBJ1-2; possibly TRBD1 for D (5 bases). The V and J ends lost 5 bases and 3 bases respectively, with 13 bases between them. The length of the CDR3 is 14 residues. CDR1 and CDR2 (germline): MNHEY, SVGAGI. The CDR3 sequence is CASSGTGGDYGYTF. In DNA, the CDR3 is TGTGCCAGCAGTGGTACAGGTGGTGACTATGGCTACACCTTC.

This clone showed up just a few times. Additional DNA sequences in this sample encode the identical CDR3. The J gene is TRBJ1-1, the V gene TRBV18, with D maybe TRBD1 (6 bases). The V gene's germline CDR1 is KGHSH and CDR2 LQKENI. Trimming removed 3 bases at V and 1 base at J, with 9 bases between. The CDR3 runs 14 residues. The DNA of the CDR3 is TGTGCCAGCTCACCCTCGACAGGGAACACTGAAGCTTTCTTT. It specifies CASSPSTGNTEAFF.